Following are 20 T cell receptor beta chains from one sample sequenced in a study of blood T cell repertoires in COVID-19. This table comes from immunoSEQ multiplex PCR, and its TCRdb copy is limited to in-frame clones, with some not included. The sample yields more than 300,000 clones, about nine tenths seen once. Sequenced input: PBMCs or T cells enriched from blood (not recorded which). All receptors come from a man in his thirties or forties who had recovered from COVID-19.

The chain carries TRBV6-4 and TRBJ2-2; 9 nucleotides line up with TRBD2. The V segment lost 0 bases and the J segment 2 bases; nucleotides outside the gene matches: 4. The CDR3 consists of 17 residues. CDR1 is MRHNA, CDR2 SNTAGT, per germline. Here the CDR3 reads CASSDSASGDNTGELFF. The CDR3 coding sequence is TGTGCCAGCAGTGACTCGGCTAGCGGGGATAACACCGGGGAGCTGTTTTTT.

This clone was picked up one time. The CDR3 DNA reads as TGTGCCAGCATCTCCCAGCAGGGCGGCGAAAAACTGTTTTTT. Translated: CASISQQGGEKLFF. The chain couples TRBV28 to TRBJ1-4, with D tentatively TRBD1 (5 bases). V was clipped by 7 bases and J by 8 bases, with 17 bases between them. The germline V gene encodes CDR1 MDHEN and CDR2 SYDVKM. The CDR3 has 14 residues.

This sequence joins TRBV18 and TRBJ2-1, with unresolved D. Germline CDR1 reads KGHSH; CDR2 reads LQKENI. The ends were cut back, 3 bases at V and 0 bases at J, with 12 bases in the middle. The CDR3 runs 16 residues. The CDR3 is CASSPLNGGSYNEQFF. CDR3 nucleotide sequence: TGTGCCAGCTCACCCCTAAACGGCGGCTCCTACAATGAGCAGTTCTTC.

This chain joins TRBV6-5 and TRBJ1-2; 11 bases are shared with TRBD1. Germline assignment: CDR1 MNHEY and CDR2 SVGAGI. The CDR3 loop spans 15 amino acids. With 6 bases clipped from V and 3 bases from J, the junction kept 6 bases outside the gene matches. The CDR3 sequence: CASRDRGQVDYGYTF. The CDR3 DNA reads as TGTGCCAGCAGGGACAGGGGGCAGGTAGACTATGGCTACACCTTC.

V and J are TRBV24-1 and TRBJ2-5; tentative D call: TRBD1 (5 bases). The CDR3 totals 14 residues. Trimming left V 5 bases short and J 1 base short, with 10 bases between. Germline lookup yields CDR1 KGHDR and CDR2 SFDVKD. The CDR3 protein is CATSGSGRQETQYF. CDR3 nucleotide sequence: TGTGCCACCAGTGGCTCAGGGCGCCAAGAGACCCAGTACTTC.

J is TRBJ1-1 and V is TRBV5-5, with 7 bases that match TRBD1. CDR3 size: 18 residues. V dropped 1 base and J dropped 1; count of bases not matched to a gene: 13. Germline V gives CDR1 SGHKS, CDR2 YYEKEE (reference sequence). CDR3 sequence: CASSLYDRVVGRNTEAFF. The CDR3 region has the DNA TGTGCCAGCAGCTTGTACGACAGGGTGGTAGGTAGGAACACTGAAGCTTTCTTT.

A word on this clone: Other nucleotide sequences from this sample produce the same CDR3. V and J are TRBV18 and TRBJ2-3, with D possibly matching TRBD2 (6 bases). V was pared by 3 bases and J by 0 bases, with 10 bases between. Germline CDR1 reads KGHSH; CDR2 reads LQKENI. The CDR3 loop spans 15 amino acids. The CDR3 region has the DNA TGTGCCAGCTCACCGGCGGGGACTAGCACAGATACGCAGTATTTT. As protein: CASSPAGTSTDTQYF.

The V call is TRBV5-5, the J call TRBJ2-7, with a tentative D call TRBD2 (5 bases). V shed 3 bases and J shed 3 bases, with 13 bases lying between them. From germline, CDR1 is SGHKS and CDR2 YYEKEE (reference sequence). The CDR3 extends over 14 amino acids. The CDR3 loop is CASSSILDHYEQYF. CDR3 nucleotide sequence: TGTGCCAGCAGCTCGATACTAGACCACTACGAGCAGTACTTC.

As DNA, the CDR3 is TGTGCCAGTAGTATAGGGCAGGGGGCTTACATTCAGTACTTC. Amino acids: CASSIGQGAYIQYF. The chain couples TRBV19 to TRBJ2-4, with 8 nucleotides matching TRBD1. This CDR3 has 14 residues. Germline CDR1 is LNHDA and CDR2 is SQIVND (reference sequence). V trimming: 1 base; J trimming: 8 bases; junction bases outside the gene matches: 4. Using reference TRBV19 and TRBJ2-4 for the parts outside the CDR3, the full variable domain is DGGITQSPKYLFRKEGQNVTLSCEQNLNHDAMYWYRQDPGQGLRLIYYSQIVNDFQKGDIAEGYSVSREKKESFPLTVTSAQKNPTAFYLCASSIGQGAYIQYFGAGTRLSVL.

V gene TRBV27 combines with J gene TRBJ1-6; TRBD1 matches at 7 bases. The trim removed 7 bases at V and 6 bases at J, leaving 9 bases unmatched. This CDR3 spans 15 amino acids. Germline values: CDR1 MNHEY, CDR2 SMNVEV (reference sequence). The CDR3 here is CASKSQGRSNSPLHF. The CDR3 bases are TGTGCCAGCAAATCACAGGGGAGAAGTAATTCACCCCTCCACTTT.

The chain is built from TRBV19 and TRBJ1-6; tentative D call: TRBD1 (6 bases). Trimming cost V 5 bases and J 8 bases, with 19 bases left between them. CDR3 length: 16 residues. CDR1 is LNHDA, CDR2 SQIVND, per germline (reference sequence). This CDR3 is CASSPDSPIRDSPLHF. Here the CDR3 DNA reads TGTGCCAGTAGTCCGGACAGCCCTATAAGGGATTCACCCCTCCACTTT.

The chain combines TRBV27 with TRBJ2-7; 9 bases agree with TRBD1. The germline V gene encodes CDR1 MNHEY and CDR2 SMNVEV (reference sequence). This CDR3 comprises 14 residues. Trimming at V came to 5 bases and at J to 5 bases, leaving 7 bases not matched to a gene. The CDR3 bases are TGTGCCAGCAGTCCGGGGGACAGGGTCCACGAGCAGTACTTC. It specifies CASSPGDRVHEQYF.

V usage is TRBV3-1 (or the pseudogene TRBV3-2) and J usage is TRBJ2-7; tentative D call: TRBD2 (5 bases). V shed 0 bases and J shed 0 bases, with 12 bases lying between them. This CDR3 comprises 16 residues. Germline CDR1 LGHDT, CDR2 YNNKEL (reference sequence). The chain's CDR3 is CASSQDPGGSSYEQYF. The CDR3 DNA reads as TGTGCCAGCAGCCAAGATCCTGGAGGTAGCTCCTACGAGCAGTACTTC.

This clone was counted a few times. The rearrangement links TRBV11-2 to TRBJ1-5, with D possibly TRBD1 on 6 matching bases. The CDR3 length is 15 residues. Germline CDR1 reads SGHAT; CDR2 reads FQNNGV. Trimming stripped 5 bases from V and 0 bases from J, with 11 bases between. Here the CDR3 DNA reads TGTGCCAGCAGCGAAGACAGGCATAGCAATCAGCCCCAGCATTTT. This encodes CASSEDRHSNQPQHF.

The chain combines TRBV3-1 (or the pseudogene TRBV3-2) with TRBJ2-1, with 8 bases fitting TRBD2. Germline CDR1 LGHDT, CDR2 YNNKEL (reference sequence). V trimming: 4 bases; J trimming: 6 bases; junction bases outside the gene matches: 8. The CDR3 totals 15 residues. The DNA of the CDR3 is TGTGCCAGCAGCCTTCAGCGGGGGCCCGGCAATGAGCAGTTCTTC. It yields the protein CASSLQRGPGNEQFF.

The chain recombines TRBV5-1 with TRBJ2-7; TRBD2 might be the D (7 bases). Germline assignment: CDR1 SGHRS and CDR2 YFSETQ. Trimming took off 4 bases at V and 2 bases at J, with 19 bases between the two ends. The CDR3 is 16 amino acids. As DNA, the CDR3 is TGCGCCAGCAGCCGTGGGGAGGGGGTGACCACCTACGAGCAGTACTTC. It specifies CASSRGEGVTTYEQYF.

V and J are TRBV5-6 and TRBJ2-6; TRBD2 aligns across 7 bases. This CDR3 has 15 residues. Germline V gives CDR1 SGHDT, CDR2 YYEEEE. V gave up 5 bases and J gave up 1 base; unmatched junction bases: 3. The CDR3: CASRWEGSGANVLTF. CDR3 nucleotide sequence: TGTGCCAGCAGATGGGAGGGGTCTGGGGCCAACGTCCTGACTTTC.

Only one count was recorded for this clone. The chain combines TRBV12-5 with TRBJ2-7, with D unclear. V was shortened by 1 base and J by 0 bases, with 22 bases between the two germline ends. The CDR3 loop spans 19 amino acids. Per the germline V gene, CDR1 is LGHNT and CDR2 is FRNRAP. The DNA for the CDR3 is TGTGCTAGTGGTTTGGCTTTGGAGAGTACTCGGCGGAGCTCCTACGAGCAGTACTTC. It specifies CASGLALESTRRSSYEQYF.

CDR3 loop: CASSPIRGAGGYYNEQFF. The DNA of the CDR3 is TGCGCCAGCAGCCCCATTCGAGGAGCGGGAGGGTACTACAATGAGCAGTTCTTC. J is TRBJ2-1 and V is TRBV4-1, with 10 bases that match TRBD2. In germline, CDR1 is MGHRA, CDR2 YSYEKL. V was pared by 4 bases and J by 3 bases, with 12 bases of the junction left unmatched. The CDR3 contains 18 residues.

This chain joins TRBV21-1 and TRBJ1-1; TRBD1, the D gene given by the table, was not confirmed from the DNA. TRBV21-1 is marked as a pseudogene. CDR3 length: 13 residues. The CDR3 DNA reads as TGTGCCAGCGCCCGGACAGGGAACACTGAAGCTTTCTTT. The encoded protein is CASARTGNTEAFF.